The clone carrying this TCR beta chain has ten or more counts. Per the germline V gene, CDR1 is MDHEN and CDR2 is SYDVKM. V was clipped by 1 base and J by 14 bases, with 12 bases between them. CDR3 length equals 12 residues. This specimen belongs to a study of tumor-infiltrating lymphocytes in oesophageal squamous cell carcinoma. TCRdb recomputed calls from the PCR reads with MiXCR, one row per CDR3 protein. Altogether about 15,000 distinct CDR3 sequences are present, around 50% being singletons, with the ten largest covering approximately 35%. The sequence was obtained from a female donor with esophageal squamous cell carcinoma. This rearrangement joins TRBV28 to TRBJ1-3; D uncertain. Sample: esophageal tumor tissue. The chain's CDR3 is CASSLSARLLYF. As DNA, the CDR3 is TGTGCCAGCAGTTTATCGGCCCGCCTTCTATATTTT.